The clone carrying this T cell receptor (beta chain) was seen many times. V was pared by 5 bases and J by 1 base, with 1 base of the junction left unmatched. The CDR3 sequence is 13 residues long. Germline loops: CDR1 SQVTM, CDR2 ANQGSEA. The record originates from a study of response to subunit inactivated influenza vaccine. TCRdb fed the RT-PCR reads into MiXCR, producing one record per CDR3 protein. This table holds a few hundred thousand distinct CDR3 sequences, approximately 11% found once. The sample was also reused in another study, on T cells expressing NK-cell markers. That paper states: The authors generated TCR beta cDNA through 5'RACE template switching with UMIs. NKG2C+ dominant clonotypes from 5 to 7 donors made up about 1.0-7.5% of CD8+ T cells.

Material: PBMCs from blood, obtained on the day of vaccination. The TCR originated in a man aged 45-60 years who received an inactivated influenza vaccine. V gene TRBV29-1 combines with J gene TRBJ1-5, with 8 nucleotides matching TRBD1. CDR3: CSVRQGSNQPQHF. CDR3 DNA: TGCAGCGTTCGACAGGGGAGCAATCAGCCCCAGCATTTT.